This T cell receptor (beta chain) was sequenced in a study of shared clonotypes between healthy human individuals. General study findings and limits: The sampled material consisted only of blood, and tissue repertoires are likely to differ.

Profiling relied on immunoSEQ multiplex PCR, and the TCRdb table lists in-frame clones only, not all of them. The sample lists a few million clones; around 94% were seen once. CDR1 is SGHNT, CDR2 YYREEE, per germline (reference sequence). This CDR3 has 14 residues. V lost 4 bases to trimming and J lost 3 bases; unmatched junction nucleotides: 5. A word on this clone: What it binds is unknown.

The gene calls are TRBV5-4 and TRBJ2-5; 8 nucleotides match TRBD1. The sequenced sample consisted of naive CD4+ T cells sorted from blood. Described subset: CD45RA+ positively selected. This TCR was sampled from a man aged 18 to 30 in good health. The CDR3 DNA is TGTGCCAGCAGCCAGGCGGACAGGGAAGAGACCCAGTACTTC. It encodes CASSQADREETQYF.